This T cell receptor (beta chain) came from a study of neoadjuvant nivolumab and ipilimumab in lung cancer. About the study: The combination arm added day-1 ipilimumab 1 mg/kg to nivolumab 3 mg/kg on days 1, 15, 29. Overall study findings and caveats: From pretherapy to surgery, tumor richness and clonality rose with dual therapy. Compared with tumor-adjacent uninvolved lung, resected tumors showed greater richness and clonality. TCR clonality did not significantly correlate with pathologic tumor regression.

With regard to this clone: Its matching antigen is unknown.

V was shortened by 1 base and J by 0 bases, with 19 bases between the two germline ends. Looked up from germline, CDR1 is LGHNA and CDR2 is YNFKEQ. The CDR3 is made up of 19 amino acids. The table came from immunoSEQ multiplex PCR; TCRdb's copy has only in-frame clones and leaves some out. The sample has under 4,000 clones, around 80% seen once. Here the sequenced sample was peripheral blood, taken after neoadjuvant nivolumab, alone or with ipilimumab, at or shortly before surgery. This chain uses TRBV4-2 with TRBJ2-4; D might be TRBD2 (5 bases). The TCR originated in an adult with non-small cell lung cancer. The CDR3 nucleotides are TGTGCCAGCAGCCAAGCATATACTAGTGATGCCCCAGCCAAAAACATTCAGTACTTC. Protein: CASSQAYTSDAPAKNIQYF.